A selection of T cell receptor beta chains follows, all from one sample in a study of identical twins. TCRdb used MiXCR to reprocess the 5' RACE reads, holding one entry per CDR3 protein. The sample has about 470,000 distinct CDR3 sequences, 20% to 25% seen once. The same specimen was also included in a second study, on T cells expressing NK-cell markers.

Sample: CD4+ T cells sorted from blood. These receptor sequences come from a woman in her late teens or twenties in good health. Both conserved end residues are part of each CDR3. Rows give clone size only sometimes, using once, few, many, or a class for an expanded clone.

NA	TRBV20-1	CSASDPGLGTEAFF
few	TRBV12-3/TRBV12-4	CASRNTGGGGYTF
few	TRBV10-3	CATRGIRQPQHF
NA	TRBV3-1	CASSRDRGPPVQYF
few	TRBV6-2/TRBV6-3	CASSYIPGGLLEGETQYF
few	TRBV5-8	CASSSQRAGEVTEAFF
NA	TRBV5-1	CASSLGVTNEKLFF
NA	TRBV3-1	CASSHGTSGGARNEQFF
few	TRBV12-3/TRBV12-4	CASSENGSNGEQFF
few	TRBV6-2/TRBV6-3	CASTTAQRGNNEQFF
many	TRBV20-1	CSATHGPSQFF
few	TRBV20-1	CSAWGYADTQYF
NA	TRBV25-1	CASSELWEGPEETQYF
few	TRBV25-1	CASSEYGGVAFF
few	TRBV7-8	CASSLGLVKYF
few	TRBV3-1	CASSSGTVTYEQYF
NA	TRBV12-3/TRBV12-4	CASSLRSGQETLYF
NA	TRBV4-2	CASSQAGVGNEQFF
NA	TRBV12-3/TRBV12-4	CASSPFLRAGGNEQFF
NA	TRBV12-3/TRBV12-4	CASSLKSRDRGYEQYF
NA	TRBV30	CAWETGENIQYF
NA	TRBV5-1	CASSFSGNNSPLHF
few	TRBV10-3	CAISELMKYEQYF
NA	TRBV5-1	CASSLSPYQETQYF
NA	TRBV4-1	CASSPSSTGRRTGELFF
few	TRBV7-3	CASSLVSGGLYNEQFF
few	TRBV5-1	CASSAGGLAHNEQFF
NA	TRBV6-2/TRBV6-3	CASDEGWRGEQYF
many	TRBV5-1	CASSLSGQEGNEQFF
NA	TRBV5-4	CASSTRTGRELFF
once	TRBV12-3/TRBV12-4	CASSRSGSGRGEQFF
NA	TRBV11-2	CASSFVTGDEQFF
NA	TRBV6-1	CASSAAGSSRNTIYF
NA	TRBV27	CASSLGRRGTQYF
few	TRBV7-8	CASSLGSTGSNQPQHF
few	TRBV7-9	CASSPGSIQYF
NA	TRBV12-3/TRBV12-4	CASSVTANYGYTF